The 10 T cell receptor beta chains in this list originate from one sample, sequenced in a study of human T cells and chemical hapten exposure. TCRdb reprocessed the RACE reads with MiXCR, giving one entry per CDR3 protein. This sample has 50,000 to 65,000 distinct CDR3 sequences, with over 9% found just once. The time point is: pre-sensitization, week 0. Treatment indicated: therapeutic diphenylcyclopropenone sensitization with weekly scalp DPC. Sequenced here: whole blood, sampled in connection with sensitization to the hapten diphenylcyclopropenone (DPC). The receptors come from a woman aged 40 to 50 with alopecia areata. Some clones in this sample may be carry-over from other donors' samples.

There are many counts of this clonotype. Here the CDR3 reads CSARPNSGVGYGYTF. DNA of the CDR3: TGCAGTGCTAGGCCTAACTCCGGAGTCGGTTATGGCTACACCTTC. The chain employs TRBV20-1 and TRBJ1-2; D unresolved. Germline CDR1 reads DFQATT; CDR2 reads SNEGSKA (reference sequence). CDR3 length equals 15 residues. V was trimmed by 3 bases and J by 5 bases, leaving 19 bases between them.

This clonotype was seen ten or more times. CDR3 coding DNA: TGTGCCAGCAGCCCAAGACTAGACTATGAGCAGTTCTTC. This translates into CASSPRLDYEQFF. V usage is TRBV7-8 and J usage is TRBJ2-1, with D possibly TRBD2 on 6 matching bases. CDR1 is SGHVS, CDR2 FQNEAQ, per germline. V shed 5 bases and J shed 8 bases, with 13 bases lying between them. This CDR3 region has 13 residues.

Ten or more counts support this clonotype. V is TRBV6-2 or TRBV6-3 and J is TRBJ1-5; 12 positions match TRBD1. V lost 5 bases and J lost 0; bases outside the gene matches: 5. The germline CDR1 and CDR2 sequences are MNHEY and SVGEGT. The CDR3 loop spans 17 amino acids. The CDR3 sequence: CASSEGQGASSNQPQHF. The CDR3 nucleotides are TGTGCCAGCAGTGAGGGACAGGGGGCGAGTAGCAATCAGCCCCAGCATTTT.

This clonotype occurred a few times. The J gene is TRBJ1-6, the V gene TRBV2; D is unclear. Germline assignment: CDR1 SNHLY and CDR2 FYNNEI. The CDR3 spans 11 residues. The germline V and J ends were trimmed by 2 bases and 10 bases, with 3 bases remaining between them. The CDR3 sequence is CASSEPSPLHF. The CDR3 DNA reads as TGTGCCAGCAGTGAACCCTCACCCCTCCACTTT.

The chain joins TRBV29-1 to TRBJ2-1; the D is unclear. CDR1 SQVTM and CDR2 ANQGSEA come from the germline V gene. V lost 2 bases and J lost 5, with 4 bases in between. The CDR3 length is 11 residues. In nucleotides, the CDR3 is TGCAGCGTTGAACGGCACAATGAGCAGTTCTTC. It is translated as CSVERHNEQFF.

DNA for the CDR3: TGTGCCAGCAGCGCACCAGGCTCACCCCTCCACTTT. As protein: CASSAPGSPLHF. The chain carries TRBV9 and TRBJ1-6, with D uncertain. This CDR3 comprises 12 residues. The germline V and J ends were trimmed by 3 bases and 10 bases, with 8 bases remaining between them. Germline V gene lookup returns CDR1 SGDLS and CDR2 YYNGEE.

This clonotype has a count of ten or more. J is TRBJ2-1 and V is TRBV4-3, with 9 bases lining up with TRBD2. CDR1 and CDR2 from the germline V gene are LGHNA and YSLEER. CDR3 length: 15 residues. With V trimmed by 0 bases and J by 7 bases, 4 bases remained unmatched. The CDR3 protein is CASSQERAGGNEQFF. DNA for the CDR3: TGCGCCAGCAGCCAAGAGAGAGCGGGGGGAAATGAGCAGTTCTTC.

This clonotype showed up just a few times. This chain uses TRBV3-1 with TRBJ2-5; D is uncertain. Germline V gives CDR1 LGHDT, CDR2 YNNKEL (reference sequence). Deletions cut 4 bases from V and 0 bases from J, with 3 bases between. There are 12 residues in the CDR3. CDR3 amino acids: CASSPYQETQYF. In nucleotides, the CDR3 is TGTGCCAGCAGCCCGTACCAAGAGACCCAGTACTTC.

This clonotype was found a few times. V usage is TRBV6-2 or TRBV6-3 and J usage is TRBJ2-7, with 9 bases aligning to TRBD1. The V and J ends lost 6 bases and 0 bases, in that order; junction bases with no gene match: 9. CDR1 is MNHEY, CDR2 SVGEGT, per germline. This CDR3 spans 16 amino acids. CDR3 in amino acids: CASSPVDRGSSYEQYF. As DNA, the CDR3 is TGTGCCAGCAGCCCCGTGGACAGGGGCTCCTCCTACGAGCAGTACTTC.

This clonotype was detected many times. The rearrangement links TRBV20-1 to TRBJ2-7; 11 bases align to TRBD2. Germline V gene lookup returns CDR1 DFQATT and CDR2 SNEGSKA (reference sequence). V lost 1 base and J lost 4; bases outside the gene matches: 3. The CDR3 is 14 residues long. CDR3 sequence (DNA): TGCAGTGCTAGAGCGGGACTAGCGGTTTACGAGCAGTACTTC. Protein sequence: CSARAGLAVYEQYF.